One and the same sample provided the 14 T cell receptor beta chains below, sequenced in a study of OX40 agonist ivuxolimab in advanced cancers. Library generation was performed with the immunoSEQ multiplex PCR assay. As stored in TCRdb, this immuneACCESS dataset retains in-frame rearrangements with V and J assigned. A fraction of the clones does not appear; measured against another copy, unresolved V genes explain less than half of the discrepancy, and the remainder lacks a known reason. In all, the sample holds 70,000 to 80,000 clones, and around 94% of those were seen once. The ten largest clones capture 15% to 18% of the sample. This specimen was CD4+ or CD8+ T cells sorted from blood, taken in a trial of the OX40 agonist ivuxolimab. These receptors originate from an adult with an advanced solid tumor such as melanoma, head and neck, liver or kidney cancer.

This rearrangement joins TRBV6-6 to TRBJ1-2, with 12 bases identical to TRBD1. The CDR3 is 16 amino acids. Germline loops: CDR1 MNHNY, CDR2 SVGAGI (reference sequence). The V segment lost 2 bases and the J segment 8 bases; nucleotides outside the gene matches: 9. The CDR3 DNA reads as TGTGCCAGCAGTTACCCTCCGGGACAGGGGGCGCGAGGCTACACCTTC. This sequence encodes CASSYPPGQGARGYTF.

V and J are TRBV6-5 and TRBJ2-7, with D possibly being TRBD1 or TRBD2 (6 bases each). The germline CDR1 and CDR2 sequences are MNHEY and SVGAGI. V shed 0 bases and J shed 5 bases, with 11 bases lying between them. The CDR3 loop spans 14 amino acids. CDR3 nucleotides: TGTGCCAGCAGTTACTCCGGGGGCAGGAACGAGCAGTACTTC. Protein: CASSYSGGRNEQYF.

The rearrangement uses TRBV9 and TRBJ1-2, with 7 bases fitting TRBD1. Per germline, CDR1 SGDLS and CDR2 YYNGEE. V lost 2 bases, J lost 1 base, and 11 bases stayed unmatched. The CDR3 totals 17 residues. The CDR3 loop is CASSVNRGGPFNYGYTF. The CDR3, as DNA: TGTGCCAGCAGCGTTAACAGGGGAGGACCGTTTAACTATGGCTACACCTTC.

V is TRBV15 and J is TRBJ1-1; a weak D match, TRBD1 (5 bases). Germline V CDR1 and CDR2: LNHNV, YYDKDF (reference sequence). Trimming pared 3 bases from V and 3 bases from J, leaving 14 bases between. The CDR3 length is 15 residues. The CDR3 protein is CATSSGGGTYTEAFF. The CDR3 DNA sequence: TGTGCCACCAGCAGTGGGGGGGGTACGTACACTGAAGCTTTCTTT.

This clone was detected only once. CDR3 bases: TGTGCCAGCAGCTTGGGCTCCTCCTACGAGCAGTACTTC. It translates to CASSLGSSYEQYF. The V and J genes are TRBV5-6 and TRBJ2-7; D ambiguous. Germline V gene lookup returns CDR1 SGHDT and CDR2 YYEEEE. This CDR3 has 13 amino acids. V lost 0 bases and J lost 0, with 4 bases in between.

For this clone: This same CDR3 is encoded by further DNA sequences in the sample. The V gene is TRBV27, the J gene TRBJ1-5; TRBD1 is a possible D gene (5 bases). Germline lookup yields CDR1 MNHEY and CDR2 SMNVEV (reference sequence). The CDR3 consists of 13 residues. The V end was cut by 3 bases, the J end by 4 bases, with 7 bases between. CDR3 region: CASSFGGNQPQHF. CDR3 DNA sequence: TGTGCCAGCAGTTTTGGGGGGAATCAGCCCCAGCATTTT.

The chain links TRBV10-3 to TRBJ2-7; TRBD1 or TRBD2 may be the D gene (5 bases each). The V and J ends lost 7 bases and 2 bases respectively, with 12 bases between them. Germline-derived CDR1 and CDR2 are ENHRY and SYGVKD. The CDR3 extends over 13 amino acids. CDR3 nucleotide sequence: TGTGCCATCACCCCGGGACCGACCTACGAGCAGTACTTC. Protein sequence: CAITPGPTYEQYF.

The V and J genes are TRBV4-3 and TRBJ2-3, with TRBD1 as a possible D gene (5 bases). The ends were cut back, 2 bases at V and 2 bases at J, with 14 bases in the middle. There are 16 residues in the CDR3. CDR1 LGHNA and CDR2 YSLEER come from the germline V gene. The CDR3 sequence: CASSQLGERNTDTQYF. CDR3 sequence (DNA): TGCGCCAGCAGCCAACTAGGGGAAAGAAACACAGATACGCAGTATTTT.

The rearrangement uses TRBV4-3 and TRBJ1-2, with a tentative D call TRBD1 (5 bases). Trimming took 0 bases from V and 4 from J, leaving 27 bases between them. This CDR3 has 20 amino acids. The germline CDR1 and CDR2 sequences are LGHNA and YSLEER. CDR3 nucleotide sequence: TGCGCCAGCAGCCAAGAACGAGGAGGTGGGTTCGAGACAGTCACCTATGGCTACACCTTC. This encodes CASSQERGGGFETVTYGYTF.

This clone has a single count. This sequence joins TRBV11-2 and TRBJ1-4; D is ambiguous. Looked up from germline, CDR1 is SGHAT and CDR2 is FQNNGV. CDR3 length equals 14 residues. V lost 1 base, J lost 6 bases, and 9 bases lay in between. CDR3 bases: TGTGCCAGCAGCTTAGTTGTTGGGGATGAAAAACTGTTTTTT. This translates into CASSLVVGDEKLFF.

The chain uses TRBV5-5 and TRBJ1-3; no clear D gene. V was shortened by 0 bases and J by 0 bases, with 4 bases between the two germline ends. The CDR3 runs to 14 residues. The germline gives CDR1 SGHKS, CDR2 YYEKEE (reference sequence). CDR3 coding DNA: TGTGCCAGCAGCTTGGAGCTCTCTGGAAACACCATATATTTT. Translating it yields CASSLELSGNTIYF.

The chain combines TRBV19 with TRBJ1-2; the D gene is possibly TRBD1 (6 bases). The CDR3 extends over 13 amino acids. Trimming took 7 bases from V and 4 from J, leaving 13 bases between them. The germline CDR1 and CDR2 sequences are LNHDA and SQIVND (reference sequence). The CDR3 DNA follows: TGTGCCAGTAAGGCCGAGGGGGGCTATGGCTACACCTTC. Protein: CASKAEGGYGYTF.

The CDR3 is CASSSEPGQPMNTEAFF. The CDR3, as DNA: TGTGCCAGCAGCTCGGAACCGGGACAGCCGATGAACACTGAAGCTTTCTTT. The genes are TRBV5-8 and TRBJ1-1, with TRBD1 identical over 7 bases. V dropped 3 bases and J dropped 0; count of bases not matched to a gene: 11. Germline V gene data show CDR1 as SGHTS and CDR2 as YDEGEE. This CDR3 contains 17 residues.

The CDR3 DNA sequence: TGCGCCAGCAGCCAAGATAGGGGAGCGGGAGGGCCGTCCTACGAGCAGTACTTC. This encodes CASSQDRGAGGPSYEQYF. The chain uses TRBV4-1 and TRBJ2-7; the match to TRBD2 covers 10 bases. J gave up 1 base and V 0 bases, and 9 bases lay outside the gene matches. This CDR3 region has 18 residues. Germline V gives CDR1 MGHRA, CDR2 YSYEKL.